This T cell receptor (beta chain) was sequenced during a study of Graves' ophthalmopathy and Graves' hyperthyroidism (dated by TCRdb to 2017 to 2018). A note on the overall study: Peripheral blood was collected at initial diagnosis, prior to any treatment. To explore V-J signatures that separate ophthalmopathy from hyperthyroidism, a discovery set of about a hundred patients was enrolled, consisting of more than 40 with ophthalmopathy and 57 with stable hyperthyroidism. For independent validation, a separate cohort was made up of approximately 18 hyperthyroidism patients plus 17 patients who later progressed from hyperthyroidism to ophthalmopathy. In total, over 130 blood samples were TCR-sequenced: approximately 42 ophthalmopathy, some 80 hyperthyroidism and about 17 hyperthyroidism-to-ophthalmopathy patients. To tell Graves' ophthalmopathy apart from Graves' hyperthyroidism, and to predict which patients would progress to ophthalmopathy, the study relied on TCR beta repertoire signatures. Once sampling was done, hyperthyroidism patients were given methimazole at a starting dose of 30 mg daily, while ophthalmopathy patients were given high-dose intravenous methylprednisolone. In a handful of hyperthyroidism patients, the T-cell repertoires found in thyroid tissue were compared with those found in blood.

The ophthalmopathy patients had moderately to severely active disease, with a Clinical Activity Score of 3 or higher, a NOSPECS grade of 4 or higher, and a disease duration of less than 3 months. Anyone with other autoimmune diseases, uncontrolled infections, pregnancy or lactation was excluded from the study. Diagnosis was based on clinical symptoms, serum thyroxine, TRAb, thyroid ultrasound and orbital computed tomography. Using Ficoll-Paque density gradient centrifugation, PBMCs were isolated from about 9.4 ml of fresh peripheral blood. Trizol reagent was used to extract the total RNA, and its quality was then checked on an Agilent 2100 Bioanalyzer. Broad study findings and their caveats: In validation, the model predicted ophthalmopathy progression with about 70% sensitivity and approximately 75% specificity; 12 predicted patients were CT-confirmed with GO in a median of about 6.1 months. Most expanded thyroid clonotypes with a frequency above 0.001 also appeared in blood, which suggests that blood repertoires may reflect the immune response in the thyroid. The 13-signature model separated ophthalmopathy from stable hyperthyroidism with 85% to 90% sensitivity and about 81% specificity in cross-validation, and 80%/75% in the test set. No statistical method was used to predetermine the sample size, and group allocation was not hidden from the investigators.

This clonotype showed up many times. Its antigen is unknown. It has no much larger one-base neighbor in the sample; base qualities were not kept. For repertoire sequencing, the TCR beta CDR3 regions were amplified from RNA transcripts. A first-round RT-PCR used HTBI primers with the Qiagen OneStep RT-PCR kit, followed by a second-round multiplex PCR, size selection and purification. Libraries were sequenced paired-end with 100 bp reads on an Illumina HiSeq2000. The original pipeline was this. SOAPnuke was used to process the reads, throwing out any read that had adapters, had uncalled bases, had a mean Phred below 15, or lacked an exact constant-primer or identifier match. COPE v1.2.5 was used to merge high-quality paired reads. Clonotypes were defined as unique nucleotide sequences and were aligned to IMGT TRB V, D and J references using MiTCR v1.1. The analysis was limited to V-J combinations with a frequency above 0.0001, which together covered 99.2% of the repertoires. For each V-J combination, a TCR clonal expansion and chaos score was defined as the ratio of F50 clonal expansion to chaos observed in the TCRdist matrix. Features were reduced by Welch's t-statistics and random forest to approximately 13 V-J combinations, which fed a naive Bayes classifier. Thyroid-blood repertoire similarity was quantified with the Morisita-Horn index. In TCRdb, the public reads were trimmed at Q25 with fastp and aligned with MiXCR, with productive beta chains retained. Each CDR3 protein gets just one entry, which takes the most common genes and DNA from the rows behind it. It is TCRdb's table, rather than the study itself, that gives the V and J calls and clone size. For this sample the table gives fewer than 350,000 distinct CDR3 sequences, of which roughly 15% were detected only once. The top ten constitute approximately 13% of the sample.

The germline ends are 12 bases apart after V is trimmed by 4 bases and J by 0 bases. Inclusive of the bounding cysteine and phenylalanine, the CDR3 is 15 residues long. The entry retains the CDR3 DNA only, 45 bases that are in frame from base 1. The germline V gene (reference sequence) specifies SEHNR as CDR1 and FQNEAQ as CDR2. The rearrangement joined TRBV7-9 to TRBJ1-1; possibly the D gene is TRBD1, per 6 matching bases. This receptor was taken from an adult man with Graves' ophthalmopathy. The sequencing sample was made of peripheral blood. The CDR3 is CASSSGQLMNTEAFF. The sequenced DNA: TGTGCCAGCAGCTCCGGACAGTTGATGAACACTGAAGCTTTCTTT. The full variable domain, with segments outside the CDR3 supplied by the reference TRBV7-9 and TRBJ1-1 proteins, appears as DTGVSQNPRHKITKRGQNVTFRCDPISEHNRLYWYRQTLGQGPEFLTYFQNEAQLEKSRLLSDRFSAERPKGSFSTLEIQRTEQGDSAMYLCASSSGQLMNTEAFFGQGTRLTVV.